Listed below are T cell receptor beta chains from one sample, sequenced in a study of blood T cell repertoires in COVID-19. Measured with immunoSEQ multiplex PCR; TCRdb has only the in-frame clones, and not every one. This sample has around 81,000 clones; 88% occur once, and the top ten carry 6% to 8.5%. The sequencing input was peripheral blood. All receptors derive from a man aged 65-85 years with acute or convalescent COVID-19. Each CDR3 is given with its conserved first and last residue. A D gene is named only where the DNA matches it firmly. The size entry is marked missing in some rows and otherwise reads once, few, many or a size class.

CDR3nt: TGCGCCAGCAGCCCCACAGGGGACCGCACAGATACGCAGTATTTT
CDR3aa: CASSPTGDRTDTQYF
j_gene: TRBJ2-3
d_gene: TRBD1
v_gene: TRBV5-1
abundance: -

CDR3nt: TGTGCCAGCAGCTCGACACTAACAGGGATTACTGGAAACACCATATATTTT
CDR3aa: CASSSTLTGITGNTIYF
j_gene: TRBJ1-3
d_gene: -
v_gene: TRBV9
abundance: -

CDR3nt: TGTGCCAGCAGCCCCAAACGGGGTGAGACAGGGCTTTACGAGCAGTACTTC
CDR3aa: CASSPKRGETGLYEQYF
j_gene: TRBJ2-7
d_gene: TRBD1
v_gene: TRBV9
abundance: -

CDR3nt: TGTGCCAGCGCTGACTGGCGGAATGAGCAGTTCTTC
CDR3aa: CASADWRNEQFF
j_gene: TRBJ2-1
d_gene: -
v_gene: TRBV6-5
abundance: -

CDR3nt: TGTGCCAGCAGTTTAATGGGGACAGGGGTGCTCTTC
CDR3aa: CASSLMGTGVLF
j_gene: TRBJ1-2
d_gene: TRBD1
v_gene: TRBV28
abundance: few

CDR3nt: TGTGCCAGCAGACCCCAGGGCTCCTCTTTGGCCAACGTCCTGACTTTC
CDR3aa: CASRPQGSSLANVLTF
j_gene: TRBJ2-6
d_gene: -
v_gene: TRBV2
abundance: once

CDR3nt: TGTGCCAGCAGTTTATATCTGGGGGGTCGGGAGCTGTTTTTT
CDR3aa: CASSLYLGGRELFF
j_gene: TRBJ2-2
d_gene: -
v_gene: TRBV28
abundance: -

CDR3nt: TGCAGCGTTGATCGGACAGGGTTTTACAATGAGCAGTTCTTC
CDR3aa: CSVDRTGFYNEQFF
j_gene: TRBJ2-1
d_gene: TRBD1
v_gene: TRBV29-1
abundance: -

CDR3nt: TGTGCCAGCACAACACTCAGGGTCGACGAGCAGTACTTC
CDR3aa: CASTTLRVDEQYF
j_gene: TRBJ2-7
d_gene: -
v_gene: TRBV2
abundance: -

CDR3nt: TGCAGTGCTAGTTGGGGCCCCGATACGCAGTATTTT
CDR3aa: CSASWGPDTQYF
j_gene: TRBJ2-3
d_gene: -
v_gene: TRBV20-1
abundance: -

CDR3nt: TGTGCCAGCAGCCCGCGCGGGGGGGGTATAGCCGACAATGAGCAGTTCTTC
CDR3aa: CASSPRGGGIADNEQFF
j_gene: TRBJ2-1
d_gene: TRBD2
v_gene: TRBV9
abundance: -

CDR3nt: TGTGCCAGCAGCTTAGAGGGGGTGACCTATGGCTACACCTTC
CDR3aa: CASSLEGVTYGYTF
j_gene: TRBJ1-2
d_gene: -
v_gene: TRBV7-9
abundance: once

CDR3nt: TGCAGCGTTGATTGGCAGGGGGGAAACACCATATATTTT
CDR3aa: CSVDWQGGNTIYF
j_gene: TRBJ1-3
d_gene: -
v_gene: TRBV29-1
abundance: -

CDR3nt: TGTGCCATCAGTGACAGGAACACCGGGGAGCTGTTTTTT
CDR3aa: CAISDRNTGELFF
j_gene: TRBJ2-2
d_gene: -
v_gene: TRBV10-3
abundance: -

CDR3nt: TGTGCCATCAGTGAAACATCAAACACTGAAGCTTTCTTT
CDR3aa: CAISETSNTEAFF
j_gene: TRBJ1-1
d_gene: -
v_gene: TRBV10-3
abundance: -

CDR3nt: TGTGCCACCCGACAGGATCCTGGAAACACCATATATTTT
CDR3aa: CATRQDPGNTIYF
j_gene: TRBJ1-3
d_gene: -
v_gene: TRBV10-3
abundance: once

CDR3nt: TGTGCCAGCAGTGATGGCAGGGGGAGGCAGTACTTC
CDR3aa: CASSDGRGRQYF
j_gene: TRBJ2-7
d_gene: TRBD1
v_gene: TRBV6-1
abundance: -

CDR3nt: TGTGCCAGCAGCTCATCCAGGGGCCTGGGTAATAGCAATCAGCCCCAGCATTTT
CDR3aa: CASSSSRGLGNSNQPQHF
j_gene: TRBJ1-5
d_gene: -
v_gene: TRBV7-6
abundance: -

CDR3nt: TGTGCCAGCAGCGTAGGCACAGGGCAGCCACCCCTCCACTTT
CDR3aa: CASSVGTGQPPLHF
j_gene: TRBJ1-6
d_gene: -
v_gene: TRBV9
abundance: -

CDR3nt: TGCGCCAGCAGTGTAGGATTTTGGGCCGGAAACACCATATATTTT
CDR3aa: CASSVGFWAGNTIYF
j_gene: TRBJ1-3
d_gene: -
v_gene: TRBV10-2
abundance: -

CDR3nt: TGCGCCAGCAGTGAGTGGGGGTTACTAGCGGGAGGACACACCGGGGAGCTGTTTTTT
CDR3aa: CASSEWGLLAGGHTGELFF
j_gene: TRBJ2-2
d_gene: TRBD2
v_gene: TRBV10-2
abundance: -

CDR3nt: TGTGCCATCAGGGAAGGTAACAGGGAGTACGAGCAGTACTTC
CDR3aa: CAIREGNREYEQYF
j_gene: TRBJ2-7
d_gene: -
v_gene: TRBV10-3
abundance: once

CDR3nt: TGTGCCACCAGTCTCGGGGTTGAGTCCGGGGAGCTGTTTTTT
CDR3aa: CATSLGVESGELFF
j_gene: TRBJ2-2
d_gene: -
v_gene: TRBV24-1
abundance: -

CDR3nt: TGTGCCAGCCAGGGACTAGCGGTAGGCAATGAGCAGTTCTTC
CDR3aa: CASQGLAVGNEQFF
j_gene: TRBJ2-1
d_gene: TRBD2
v_gene: TRBV13
abundance: -

CDR3nt: TGTGCCACCAGCAGAGTTGGGACTCGACCGAACTCCTACGAGCAGTACTTC
CDR3aa: CATSRVGTRPNSYEQYF
j_gene: TRBJ2-7
d_gene: -
v_gene: TRBV15
abundance: once

CDR3nt: TGTGCCAGCAGCGCGGGGGGGCCCCCGAGGGATTCACCCCTCCACTTT
CDR3aa: CASSAGGPPRDSPLHF
j_gene: TRBJ1-6
d_gene: -
v_gene: TRBV7-9
abundance: -

CDR3nt: TGTGCCAGCAGCTTACTAGCGGGGATTCCCTACGAGCAGTACTTC
CDR3aa: CASSLLAGIPYEQYF
j_gene: TRBJ2-7
d_gene: TRBD2
v_gene: TRBV7-9
abundance: -

CDR3nt: TGCGCCAGCAGCCAAGTTATCGGGACTAGCGGGGGGGGGCAGTTCTTC
CDR3aa: CASSQVIGTSGGGQFF
j_gene: TRBJ2-1
d_gene: TRBD2
v_gene: TRBV4-3
abundance: -

CDR3nt: TGTGCCACAAGACAGGTATCGCAGCCCCAGCATTTT
CDR3aa: CATRQVSQPQHF
j_gene: TRBJ1-5
d_gene: -
v_gene: TRBV28
abundance: few

CDR3nt: TGTGCCAGCAGCTTAGGGGACAGGGGGGGTTCACCCCTCCACTTT
CDR3aa: CASSLGDRGGSPLHF
j_gene: TRBJ1-6
d_gene: TRBD1
v_gene: TRBV5-8
abundance: -

CDR3nt: TGTGCCAGCAGCCAAACAGGGGGCGGGTCCTACGAGCAGTACTTC
CDR3aa: CASSQTGGGSYEQYF
j_gene: TRBJ2-7
d_gene: TRBD1
v_gene: TRBV3-1/TRBV3-2
abundance: -

CDR3nt: TGTGCCAGTAGTATCCGGGACTTTAAAAACATTCAGTACTTC
CDR3aa: CASSIRDFKNIQYF
j_gene: TRBJ2-4
d_gene: -
v_gene: TRBV19
abundance: -

CDR3nt: TGTGCCAGCAGTTTGCAGACAGACTATGGCTACACCTTC
CDR3aa: CASSLQTDYGYTF
j_gene: TRBJ1-2
d_gene: -
v_gene: TRBV28
abundance: -

CDR3nt: TGCAGCGTTGAGTCGGTAGCGTCGAGCTCCTACAATGAGCAGTTCTTC
CDR3aa: CSVESVASSSYNEQFF
j_gene: TRBJ2-1
d_gene: -
v_gene: TRBV29-1
abundance: -

CDR3nt: TGTGCCAGTAGAGGCGGGGGCCTCACAGATACGCAGTATTTT
CDR3aa: CASRGGGLTDTQYF
j_gene: TRBJ2-3
d_gene: -
v_gene: TRBV19
abundance: -

CDR3nt: TGTGCCACCAGCAGAGAAGATGCGTTTGTCGGTGAAAAACTGTTTTTT
CDR3aa: CATSREDAFVGEKLFF
j_gene: TRBJ1-4
d_gene: -
v_gene: TRBV15
abundance: -

CDR3nt: TGCAGCGGGTGGGTGGGCTATGAGCAGTTCTTC
CDR3aa: CSGWVGYEQFF
j_gene: TRBJ2-1
d_gene: -
v_gene: TRBV29-1
abundance: -

CDR3nt: TGTGCCAGCAGCTTAGTTAGCGGAAACCACAATGAGCAGTTCTTC
CDR3aa: CASSLVSGNHNEQFF
j_gene: TRBJ2-1
d_gene: -
v_gene: TRBV5-5
abundance: -

CDR3nt: TGTGCCAGCAGTTCGGGGAGTCCTGGAAACACCATATATTTT
CDR3aa: CASSSGSPGNTIYF
j_gene: TRBJ1-3
d_gene: -
v_gene: TRBV28
abundance: -

CDR3nt: TGTGCCAGCAGCCCCCAGCGGCGCACTGAAGCTTTCTTT
CDR3aa: CASSPQRRTEAFF
j_gene: TRBJ1-1
d_gene: -
v_gene: TRBV5-6
abundance: -

CDR3nt: TGTGCCAGCAGCTTGAGGAAACGGACAGGGGGATTGAAGCAGTACTTC
CDR3aa: CASSLRKRTGGLKQYF
j_gene: TRBJ2-7
d_gene: TRBD1
v_gene: TRBV11-2
abundance: -

CDR3nt: TGCGCCAGCAGCCAAGGTTATCAGAACTACGAGCAGTACTTC
CDR3aa: CASSQGYQNYEQYF
j_gene: TRBJ2-7
d_gene: -
v_gene: TRBV4-3
abundance: -

CDR3nt: TGCGCCAGCAGCTTGGATTCAGGGGGCATCGACTATGGCTACACCTTC
CDR3aa: CASSLDSGGIDYGYTF
j_gene: TRBJ1-2
d_gene: TRBD1
v_gene: TRBV5-1
abundance: -

CDR3nt: TGCAGTGCTAGTAGTCGAGGGATTCACACAGATACGCAGTATTTT
CDR3aa: CSASSRGIHTDTQYF
j_gene: TRBJ2-3
d_gene: -
v_gene: TRBV20-1
abundance: -

CDR3nt: TGTGCCAGCGGAGCTGAAGCTTTCTTT
CDR3aa: CASGAEAFF
j_gene: TRBJ1-1
d_gene: -
v_gene: TRBV7-2
abundance: -

CDR3nt: TGTGCCAGCAGCCTCGGACAGGGACCTGGTACGCAGTATTTT
CDR3aa: CASSLGQGPGTQYF
j_gene: TRBJ2-3
d_gene: TRBD1
v_gene: TRBV14
abundance: once

CDR3nt: TGTGCCAGCAGTTCCTCGAACAGGGTCCCTGGCTACACCTTC
CDR3aa: CASSSSNRVPGYTF
j_gene: TRBJ1-2
d_gene: -
v_gene: TRBV28
abundance: once

CDR3nt: TGTGCCAGCAGCCCTTGGACAGGGGTTAGCGCCAAAAACATTCAGTACTTC
CDR3aa: CASSPWTGVSAKNIQYF
j_gene: TRBJ2-4
d_gene: TRBD1
v_gene: TRBV3-1/TRBV3-2
abundance: -

CDR3nt: TGTGCCACCAGTGCGCGGACTAGCGGGAGACGCTGGACCTCCACAGATACGCAGTATTTT
CDR3aa: CATSARTSGRRWTSTDTQYF
j_gene: TRBJ2-3
d_gene: TRBD2
v_gene: TRBV24-1
abundance: -

CDR3nt: TGTGCCAGCAGCTTAGCGACAGGGGCCGCTATTACCCTCCACTTT
CDR3aa: CASSLATGAAITLHF
j_gene: TRBJ1-6
d_gene: TRBD1
v_gene: TRBV7-9
abundance: -

CDR3nt: TGCGCCAGCAGCCAAGATCGGGGGGAGATACTTGGAAAACTGTTTTTT
CDR3aa: CASSQDRGEILGKLFF
j_gene: TRBJ1-4
d_gene: -
v_gene: TRBV4-1
abundance: -

CDR3nt: TGTGCCAGCAAAGGCAGGGGGCAAGAGCAGTACTTC
CDR3aa: CASKGRGQEQYF
j_gene: TRBJ2-7
d_gene: TRBD1
v_gene: TRBV6-5
abundance: -

CDR3nt: TGTGCCAGCAGTTACGGGGCAGGGGGGAGCGAGCAGTACTTC
CDR3aa: CASSYGAGGSEQYF
j_gene: TRBJ2-7
d_gene: -
v_gene: TRBV6-5
abundance: -

CDR3nt: TGCGCCAGCAGCTACGGACAAGCTTTCAATGAGCAGTTCTTC
CDR3aa: CASSYGQAFNEQFF
j_gene: TRBJ2-1
d_gene: -
v_gene: TRBV5-1
abundance: -